This TCR beta chain was sequenced for a study of shared clonotypes between healthy human individuals. Produced via immunoSEQ multiplex PCR; TCRdb's table is partial and in-frame only. The profile shows hundreds of thousands of clones, approximately 95% of them singletons. The study, taken as a whole, reports: Sampling was confined to blood; repertoires within tissues likely differ. Clonotype sharing levels among donors were expected to vary with sequencing depth.

CD45RO-negative, CCR7-selected cells formed the naive CD8 fraction, which excluded terminally differentiated effector memory CD45RA+ cells. The CDR3 length is 14 residues. Germline CDR1 is SNHLY and CDR2 is FYNNEI. As regards this clone: Its target is not known.

The TCR was taken from a woman aged 30 to 39 in good health. The sample consisted of naive CD8+ T cells sorted from blood. V and J are TRBV2 and TRBJ2-5; no definite D call. The DNA matches TRBJ2-7 better at its end, which makes the J call doubtful. CDR3 in amino acids: CASSEDGGSYEQYF. DNA of the CDR3: TGTGCCAGCAGTGAGGATGGCGGCTCCTACGAGCAGTACTTC.